This T cell receptor beta chain emerged from a study of T cell changes during pregnancy in multiple sclerosis. The table came from immunoSEQ multiplex PCR; TCRdb's copy has only in-frame clones and leaves some out. Of fewer than 65,000 clones in the sample, roughly 90% are singletons; the top ten hold roughly 3.3%. Germline V CDR1 and CDR2: ENHRY, SYGVKD. The CDR3 covers 17 residues. V shed 8 bases and J shed 0 bases, with 20 bases lying between them. V usage is TRBV10-3 and J usage is TRBJ2-1, with D tentatively TRBD2 (6 bases). The input for sequencing was peripheral blood, taken in the first trimester of pregnancy. The clonotype was recovered from a female donor in good health, enrolled as a control in a pregnancy study. DNA for the CDR3: TGTGCCATCGCCGGGACTCGCTTCTTGAGCTCCTACAATGAGCAGTTCTTC. This codes for CAIAGTRFLSSYNEQFF.